The table lists the clone carrying this T cell receptor (beta chain) with a few counts. Antigen: not known. CD8 cells regarded as naive lacked CD45RO, were positively chosen for CCR7, and omitted terminally differentiated effector memory CD45RA+ cells. CDR3 size: 15 residues. With 4 bases removed from V and 2 bases from J, the gap between germline ends came to 14 bases. In germline, CDR1 is MNHEY, CDR2 SMNVEV (reference sequence). The data are from a study of shared clonotypes between healthy human individuals. Study summary: A couple of women and a few men aged 18 to 49 served as donors. Broader study findings: Rarefaction curves obtained for sorted subsets showed sequencing incomplete despite large depth.

Repertoires were generated with immunoSEQ multiplex PCR, while TCRdb's copy carries only in-frame clones and drops some. The sample contains roughly 2,000,000 clones, 80% to 95% of which appear only once. Sequencing used naive CD8+ T cells from PBMCs. The V and J genes are TRBV27 and TRBJ1-2; D not resolved. The receptor's source is a young man in good health. Some clones in this sample may be carry-over from other donors' samples. The CDR3 DNA is TGTGCCAGCAGTTGGGGAAGAACCGGCAACTATGGCTACACCTTC. It translates to CASSWGRTGNYGYTF.